This T cell receptor beta chain originates from a study of cytomegalovirus exposure and HLA in healthy donors. The study ran its PCR with 60 Vbeta and 13 Jbeta primers. Authors' methods: Later reanalysis found about 78 million unique TCR beta chains, about 10 million of them shared. Libraries were prepared by immunoSEQ multiplex PCR; TCRdb keeps only in-frame clonotypes and omits some of them. Clone size and the V and J calls come from that table; the DNA yielded D and trimming. The sample has about 200,000 clones, over 75% seen once. General study points: Accurate HLA-A and HLA-B prediction from TCR beta sequences was reported for most subjects. Using a false discovery rate of 0.05, a later analysis showed that 15,000 to 20,000 TCR beta sequences were associated with HLA alleles.

Note on this clone: Its antigen is still unknown.

This CDR3 comprises 14 residues. V lost 3 bases to trimming and J lost 4 bases; unmatched junction nucleotides: 6. Germline-derived CDR1 and CDR2 are SGHNT and YYREEE (reference sequence). The sample consisted of PBMCs. This chain uses TRBV5-4 with TRBJ1-2; 7 bases are shared with TRBD1. The sequence was collected from a woman aged 25 to 45 in good health and CMV-seronegative. CDR3 bases: TGTGCCAGCAGCTCGGGACAGACCATCTATGGCTACACCTTC. It is translated as CASSSGQTIYGYTF.